Listed below are T cell receptor beta chains from one sample, sequenced in a study of T cell responses to AZD1222 COVID-19 vaccine. Profiling relied on immunoSEQ multiplex PCR, and the TCRdb table lists in-frame clones only, not all of them. The sample shows more than 85,000 clones, 88% of them seen only once. The sequencing used peripheral blood, collected on day 0 of AZD1222 vaccination. These receptors originate from an adult in good health. The CDR3 runs from the conserved cysteine through the conserved F or W. D genes are given only for firm matches. Where a row states a size, it is once, few, many or the class of an expanded clone; other rows omit it.

clone_size,j_call,v_call,d_call,cdr3_nt,cdr3_aa
-,TRBJ1-5,TRBV5-1,-,TGCGCCAGCAGCTTGGGTGACACAGGGAATCAGCCCCAGCATTTT,CASSLGDTGNQPQHF
-,TRBJ1-2,TRBV28,-,TGTGCCAGCAGCACCGGGGGGGGCACTAACTATGGCTACACCTTC,CASSTGGGTNYGYTF
-,TRBJ2-7,TRBV18,TRBD1,TGTGCCAGCTCACCATGGGACAGGGGGACCGGCGAGCAGTACTTC,CASSPWDRGTGEQYF
-,TRBJ2-5,TRBV30,-,TGTGCCTGGGCATCCGGGCCGGTCGAGACCCAGTACTTC,CAWASGPVETQYF
-,TRBJ1-5,TRBV3-1/TRBV3-2,-,TGTGCCAGCTCCCCCGGCAGCAATCAGCCCCAGCATTTT,CASSPGSNQPQHF
-,TRBJ2-3,TRBV2,-,TGTGCCAGCAAGCAGGGATGGTCAGATACGCAGTATTTT,CASKQGWSDTQYF
-,TRBJ2-5,TRBV14,-,TGTGCCAGCAGCCAAGGGGCTAGTAGATCCCAGTACTTC,CASSQGASRSQYF
once,TRBJ1-6,TRBV15,TRBD1,TGTGCCACCACACCGACAGGGTTAAATTCACCCCTCCACTTT,CATTPTGLNSPLHF
-,TRBJ2-1,TRBV5-4,TRBD2,TGTGCCAGCAGCCCCACTAGCGGAAGCTCCTACAATGAGCAGTTCTTC,CASSPTSGSSYNEQFF
-,TRBJ2-3,TRBV28,-,TGTGCCAGCAGTAGCGGGAGCACAGATACGCAGTATTTT,CASSSGSTDTQYF
once,TRBJ1-6,TRBV25-1,-,TGTGCCAGCAGTGAAGCCCCGTATAATTCACCCCTCCACTTT,CASSEAPYNSPLHF
-,TRBJ1-1,TRBV18,TRBD1,TGTGCCAGCTCACAAAACTCCCCCGGGACAGGGGCCACCTTGGACACTGAAGCTTTCTTT,CASSQNSPGTGATLDTEAFF
once,TRBJ2-7,TRBV14,-,TGTGCCAGCAGCCCCGTCCGAGCAGGACGCTACGAGCAGTACTTC,CASSPVRAGRYEQYF
-,TRBJ2-3,TRBV21-1,-,TGTGCCAGCAGCAAAGCGGCGGAGAGGCACACAGATACGCAGTATTTT,CASSKAAERHTDTQYF
-,TRBJ1-1,TRBV9,TRBD1,TGTGCCAGCAGCCGGACAGGGTCGGTGAACACTGAAGCTTTCTTT,CASSRTGSVNTEAFF
-,TRBJ2-3,TRBV3-1/TRBV3-2,-,TGTGCCAGCACCCCAGGGGGCACAGATACGCAGTATTTT,CASTPGGTDTQYF
-,TRBJ1-6,TRBV6-5,TRBD1,TGTGCCAGCGACGCGACAGGGGATAATTCACCCCTCCACTTT,CASDATGDNSPLHF
-,TRBJ2-7,TRBV21-1,-,TGTGCCAGCCCTAAACAGAAACTCCGACGGGCCTACGAGCAGTACTTC,CASPKQKLRRAYEQYF
-,TRBJ2-7,TRBV7-6,-,TGTGCCAGCAGCTTAGGATTGGGCTTCAGATCCTACGAGCAGTACTTC,CASSLGLGFRSYEQYF
-,TRBJ2-5,TRBV18,TRBD2,TGTGCCAGCTCACCATTCGTCGCTAGCGGAACCCAAGAGACCCAGTACTTC,CASSPFVASGTQETQYF
-,TRBJ1-3,TRBV7-5,-,TGTGTCAGAAGCTTAGCCATGACAGGGGACCACTCTGGAAACACCATATATTTT,CVRSLAMTGDHSGNTIYF
-,TRBJ1-4,TRBV7-9,TRBD1,TGTGCCAGCAGCCCCGTCCGGGACAGGGAATATGAAAAACTGTTTTTT,CASSPVRDREYEKLFF
-,TRBJ2-3,TRBV5-5,-,TGTGCCAGCAGCTTGGTCAGGGGAGTTCCAGATACGCAGTATTTT,CASSLVRGVPDTQYF
-,TRBJ2-7,TRBV28,TRBD2,TGTGCCAGCAGGACCCCCGGGACTACTTCCTACGAGCAGTACTTC,CASRTPGTTSYEQYF
-,TRBJ1-2,TRBV28,-,TGTGCCAGCAGTAACCCAGGGAGTGGTAGCTATGGCTACACCTTC,CASSNPGSGSYGYTF
-,TRBJ2-3,TRBV5-1,-,TGCGCCAGCAGCCTCCTACGGGGTACAGATACGCAGTATTTT,CASSLLRGTDTQYF
-,TRBJ2-5,TRBV18,-,TGTGCCAGCTCGCCCGGGACACAAGAGACCCAGTACTTC,CASSPGTQETQYF
-,TRBJ2-5,TRBV7-8,-,TGTGCCAGCAGCTTATGGGCCTCGGGGGAGACCCAGTACTTC,CASSLWASGETQYF
-,TRBJ2-1,TRBV11-2,-,TGTGCCAGCAGCCCGCGTGGTAGCGGATACAATGAGCAGTTCTTC,CASSPRGSGYNEQFF
once,TRBJ2-3,TRBV14,-,TGTGCCAGCAGCCAAGTCCGGTCGATGATACAAGCTAGCACAGATACGCAGTATTTT,CASSQVRSMIQASTDTQYF
-,TRBJ1-2,TRBV4-3,-,TGCGCCAGCAGCCAACAGATAAACTATGGCTACACCTTC,CASSQQINYGYTF
few,TRBJ2-7,TRBV9,-,TGTGCCAGCAGCGTAACTCAGACGGATTACGAGCAGTACTTC,CASSVTQTDYEQYF
-,TRBJ1-1,TRBV7-2,-,TGTGCCAGCAGTTCGCCCGGGAGCGCTGAAGCTTTCTTT,CASSSPGSAEAFF
-,TRBJ2-5,TRBV5-4,-,TGTGCCAGCAGCTCTTCCCTCGAAGAGACCCAGTACTTC,CASSSSLEETQYF
-,TRBJ2-7,TRBV28,TRBD2,TGTGCCAGCAAGGTCCCAGGTGCGGGAGTTGGAGAGCAGTACTTC,CASKVPGAGVGEQYF
once,TRBJ2-5,TRBV3-1/TRBV3-2,TRBD2,TGTGCCAGCAGCTATTTAGCGGGACAAGAGACCCAGTACTTC,CASSYLAGQETQYF
-,TRBJ2-1,TRBV14,-,TGTGCCAGCAGCCTTCTGACTAGTACTTATAACAATGAGCAGTTCTTC,CASSLLTSTYNNEQFF
-,TRBJ2-7,TRBV28,TRBD2,TGTGCCAGCCGACTTAGCGGGAATTACGAGCAGTACTTC,CASRLSGNYEQYF
-,TRBJ1-6,TRBV7-9,-,TGTGCCAGCAGCACTGCGACTAGTGATAATTCACCCCTCCACTTT,CASSTATSDNSPLHF
-,TRBJ2-7,TRBV15,TRBD2,TGTGCCACCAGCAGAGACCTGGGACTAGCGGCCGAGCAGTACTTC,CATSRDLGLAAEQYF
-,TRBJ2-7,TRBV5-1,-,TGCGCCAGCAGCTTGGCCGGGACACCCTACGAGCAGTACTTC,CASSLAGTPYEQYF
few,TRBJ1-5,TRBV6-5,-,TGTGCCAGCAGCGAGGGTGCCCTTAGCAATCAGCCCCAGCATTTT,CASSEGALSNQPQHF
-,TRBJ2-5,TRBV11-2,-,TGTGCCAGCAGCTTAGCCCTCTACGAGACCCAGTACTTC,CASSLALYETQYF
-,TRBJ2-7,TRBV11-2,-,TGTGCCAGCCGGGACCCCACCTACGAGCAGTACTTC,CASRDPTYEQYF
-,TRBJ1-1,TRBV28,TRBD1,TGTGCCAGCAGTTCGGGACAGGGAGTGAGCACTGAAGCTTTCTTT,CASSSGQGVSTEAFF
-,TRBJ1-5,TRBV6-1,-,TGTGCCAGCAGTGCGAGGAGGCCGGTTAGCAATCAGCCCCAGCATTTT,CASSARRPVSNQPQHF
-,TRBJ2-7,TRBV2,-,TGTGCCAGCAGTGGGGGGTCCTACGAGCAGTACTTC,CASSGGSYEQYF
-,TRBJ2-7,TRBV4-2,-,TGTGCCAGCAGCCCCGGGCCCTTGACTACCTACGAGCAGTACTTC,CASSPGPLTTYEQYF
-,TRBJ2-1,TRBV27,-,TGTGCCAGCAGTAATTACAATGAGCAGTTCTTC,CASSNYNEQFF
-,TRBJ2-1,TRBV5-6,TRBD1,TGTGCCAGCAGCTTGTGGACAGGGACGGCCTCCTACAATGAGCAGTTCTTC,CASSLWTGTASYNEQFF
-,TRBJ1-4,TRBV2,-,TGTGCCAGCAGAACCGACAGTTTTGAAAAACTGTTTTTT,CASRTDSFEKLFF
-,TRBJ2-3,TRBV21-1,-,TGTGCCAGCAGCAAACGATTACCGACAGGGTATGTGCTAGCGGGAGGGGGAGATACGCAGTATTTT,CASSKRLPTGYVLAGGGDTQYF
-,TRBJ1-1,TRBV18,TRBD1,TGTGCCAGCTCACCACCCGGGACAGCCTCGCCTGAAGCTTTCTTT,CASSPPGTASPEAFF